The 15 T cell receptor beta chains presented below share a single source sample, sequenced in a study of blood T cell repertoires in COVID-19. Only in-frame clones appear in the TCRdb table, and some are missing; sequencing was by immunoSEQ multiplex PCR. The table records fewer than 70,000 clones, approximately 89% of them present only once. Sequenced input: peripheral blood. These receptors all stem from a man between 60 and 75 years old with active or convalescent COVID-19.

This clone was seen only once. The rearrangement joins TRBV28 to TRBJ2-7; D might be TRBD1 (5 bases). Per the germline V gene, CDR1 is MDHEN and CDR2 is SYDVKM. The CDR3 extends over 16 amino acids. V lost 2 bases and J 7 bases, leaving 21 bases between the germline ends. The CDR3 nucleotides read TGTGCCAGCAGTTTAAGTCTGGGGCCTGGGCAGGTTGAGCAGTACTTC. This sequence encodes CASSLSLGPGQVEQYF.

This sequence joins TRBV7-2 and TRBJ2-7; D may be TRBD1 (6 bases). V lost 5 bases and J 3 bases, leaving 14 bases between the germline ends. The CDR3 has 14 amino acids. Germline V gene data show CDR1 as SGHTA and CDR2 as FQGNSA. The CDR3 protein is CASSTRDTHYEQYF. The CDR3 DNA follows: TGTGCCAGCAGCACCCGGGACACTCACTACGAGCAGTACTTC.

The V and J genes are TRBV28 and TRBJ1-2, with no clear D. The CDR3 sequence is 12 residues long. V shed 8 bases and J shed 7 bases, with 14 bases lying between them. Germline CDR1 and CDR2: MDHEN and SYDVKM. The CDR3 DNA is TGTGCCAGCGAGAGAGGTCGGGGTGGCTACACCTTC. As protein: CASERGRGGYTF.

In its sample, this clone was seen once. CDR3 loop: CASSTRDRGAAFF. CDR3 nucleotide sequence: TGTGCCAGCAGTACCCGGGACAGGGGGGCAGCTTTCTTT. This rearrangement joins TRBV6-2 or TRBV6-3 to TRBJ1-1; 11 bases align to TRBD1. Germline V lookup: CDR1 MNHEY, CDR2 SVGEGT. The CDR3 contains 13 residues. The ends lost 5 bases at V and 10 bases at J; junction bases unmatched: 6.

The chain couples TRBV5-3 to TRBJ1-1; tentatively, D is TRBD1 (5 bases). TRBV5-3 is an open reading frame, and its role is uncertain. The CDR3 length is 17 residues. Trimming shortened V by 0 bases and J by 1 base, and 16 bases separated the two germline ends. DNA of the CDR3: TGTGCCAGAAGCTTGGAAGCAGGGCTATTAGAGAACACTGAAGCTTTCTTT. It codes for CARSLEAGLLENTEAFF.

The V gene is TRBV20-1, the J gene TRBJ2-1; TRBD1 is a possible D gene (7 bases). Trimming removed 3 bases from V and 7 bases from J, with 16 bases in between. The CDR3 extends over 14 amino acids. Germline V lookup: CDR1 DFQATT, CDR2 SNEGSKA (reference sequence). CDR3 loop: CSASLGGGGNEQFF. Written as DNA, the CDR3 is TGCAGTGCTAGTCTTGGAGGGGGCGGGAATGAGCAGTTCTTC.

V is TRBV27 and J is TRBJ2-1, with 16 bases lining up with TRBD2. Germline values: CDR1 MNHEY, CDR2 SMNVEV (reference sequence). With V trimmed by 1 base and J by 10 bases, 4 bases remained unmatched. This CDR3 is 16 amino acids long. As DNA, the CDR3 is TGTGCCAGCAGTTTATTAGGGACTAGCGGGAGGGCAGAGCAGTTCTTC. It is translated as CASSLLGTSGRAEQFF.

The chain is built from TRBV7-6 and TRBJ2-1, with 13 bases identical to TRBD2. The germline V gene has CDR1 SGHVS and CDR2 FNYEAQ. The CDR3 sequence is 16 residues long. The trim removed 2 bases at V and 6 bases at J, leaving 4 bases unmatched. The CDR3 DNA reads TGTGCCAGCAGCTTACTGACTAGCGGGGGGTCCAATGAGCAGTTCTTC. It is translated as CASSLLTSGGSNEQFF.

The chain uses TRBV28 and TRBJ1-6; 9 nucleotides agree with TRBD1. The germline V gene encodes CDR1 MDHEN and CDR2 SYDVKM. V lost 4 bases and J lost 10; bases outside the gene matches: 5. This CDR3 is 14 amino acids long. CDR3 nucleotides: TGTGCCAGCAGTTCGGACAGGGGACTGTCACCCCTCCACTTT. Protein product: CASSSDRGLSPLHF. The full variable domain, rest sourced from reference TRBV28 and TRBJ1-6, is DVKVTQSSRYLVKRTGEKVFLECVQDMDHENMFWYRQDPGLGLRLIYFSYDVKMKEKGDIPEGYSVSREKKERFSLILESASTNQTSMYLCASSSDRGLSPLHFGNGTRLTVT.

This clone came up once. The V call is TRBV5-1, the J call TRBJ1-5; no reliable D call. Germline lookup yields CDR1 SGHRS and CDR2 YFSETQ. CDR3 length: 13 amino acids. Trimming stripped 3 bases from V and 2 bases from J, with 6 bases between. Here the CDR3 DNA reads TGCGCCAGCAGCTCAGGTGGCAATCAGCCCCAGCATTTT. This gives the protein CASSSGGNQPQHF.

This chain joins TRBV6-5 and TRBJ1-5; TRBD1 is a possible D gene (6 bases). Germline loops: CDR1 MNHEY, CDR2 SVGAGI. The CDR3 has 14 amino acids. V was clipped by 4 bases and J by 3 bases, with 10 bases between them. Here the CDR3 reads CASSSTGLNQPQHF. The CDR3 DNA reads TGTGCCAGCAGTTCTACAGGGCTCAATCAGCCCCAGCATTTT.

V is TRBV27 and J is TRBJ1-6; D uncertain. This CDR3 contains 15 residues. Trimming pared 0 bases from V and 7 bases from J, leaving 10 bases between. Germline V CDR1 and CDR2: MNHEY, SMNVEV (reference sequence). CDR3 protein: CASSLSGVGNSPLHF. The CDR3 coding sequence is TGTGCCAGCAGTTTATCCGGGGTGGGAAATTCACCCCTCCACTTT.

This CDR3 is CASSPRGTSGSISEQFF. CDR3 nucleotide sequence: TGTGCCAGCAGCCCCAGGGGGACTAGCGGGAGTATTAGTGAGCAGTTCTTC. The chain employs TRBV11-3 and TRBJ2-1; TRBD2 agrees at 14 bases. Trimming took 5 bases from V and 9 from J; bases not matched to a gene: 12. The CDR3 contains 17 residues. Per germline, CDR1 SGHNT and CDR2 YENEEA.

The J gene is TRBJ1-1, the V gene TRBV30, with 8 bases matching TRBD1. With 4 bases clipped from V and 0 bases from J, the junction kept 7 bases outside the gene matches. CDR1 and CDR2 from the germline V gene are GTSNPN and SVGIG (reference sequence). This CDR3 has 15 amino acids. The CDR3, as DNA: TGTGCCTGGAATCACAGGGGGAGAGTGAACACTGAAGCTTTCTTT. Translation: CAWNHRGRVNTEAFF.

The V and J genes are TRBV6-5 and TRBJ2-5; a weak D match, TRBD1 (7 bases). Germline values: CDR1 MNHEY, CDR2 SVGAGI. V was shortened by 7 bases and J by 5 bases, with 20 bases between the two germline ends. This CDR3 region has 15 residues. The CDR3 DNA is TGTGCCAGCATCGGAGGGGGCGCATTAGAGGAGACCCAGTACTTC. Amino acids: CASIGGGALEETQYF.